Following are 21 T cell receptor beta chains from one sample sequenced in a study of blood T cell repertoires in COVID-19. The protocol was immunoSEQ multiplex PCR, while the TCRdb copy is restricted to in-frame clones and leaves out a portion. The sample shows some 250,000 clones, more than 75% of them seen only once. Sequenced sample: peripheral blood. These receptors were taken from a woman aged 60-75 years with active or convalescent COVID-19.

The rearrangement links TRBV9 to TRBJ2-2, with 12 bases matching TRBD2. The germline gives CDR1 SGDLS, CDR2 YYNGEE. Germline trimming cut 0 bases from V and 6 bases from J; bases unmatched to any gene: 6. The CDR3 totals 17 residues. DNA of the CDR3: TGTGCCAGCAGCGTAGCGTTTCTAGCGGGGGGGCCCGGGGAGCTGTTTTTT. It encodes CASSVAFLAGGPGELFF.

V gene TRBV2 combines with J gene TRBJ2-3; 16 bases are a match to TRBD2. Germline CDR1 and CDR2: SNHLY and FYNNEI. The CDR3 is 19 amino acids. Losses at the gene ends were 0 bases for V and 4 bases for J; bases not matched to a gene: 7. CDR3 DNA: TGTGCCAGCAGTGAAGCGCCCCCGGGACTAGCGGGGGGGCCAGATACGCAGTATTTT. It is translated as CASSEAPPGLAGGPDTQYF.

The chain combines TRBV7-6 with TRBJ1-1, with D tentatively TRBD1 (5 bases). This CDR3 contains 20 residues. Per the germline V gene, CDR1 is SGHVS and CDR2 is FNYEAQ. Trimming removed 1 base from V and 11 bases from J, with 35 bases in between. Written as DNA, the CDR3 is TGTGCCAGCAGCTTAGGGCCCGGCTACCTAAACGCGGGGGGGACCACTGGGGCTTTCTTT. This codes for CASSLGPGYLNAGGTTGAFF.

The chain is built from TRBV27 and TRBJ1-4, with a tentative D call TRBD1 (5 bases). Germline V CDR1 and CDR2: MNHEY, SMNVEV (reference sequence). The CDR3 contains 15 residues. Trimming took 4 bases from V and 2 from J, leaving 11 bases between them. The CDR3 nucleotides read TGTGCCAGCAGTTCGGGGGTGCGGACTAATGAAAAACTGTTTTTT. Encoded protein: CASSSGVRTNEKLFF.

This clone occurred a few times. V and J are TRBV6-5 and TRBJ2-1, with 7 bases matching TRBD2. After removal of 6 bases from V and 8 bases from J, the junction contained 7 bases not matched to a gene. The CDR3 is 13 residues long. CDR1 MNHEY and CDR2 SVGAGI come from the germline V gene. The CDR3 nucleotides read TGTGCCAGCAGGCCGAGACTAGCCGATGAGCAGTTCTTC. This encodes CASRPRLADEQFF.

The rearrangement joins TRBV18 to TRBJ2-6, with D possibly being TRBD2 (5 bases). The CDR3 length is 16 residues. V gave up 1 base and J gave up 0 bases, with 7 bases separating them. Germline-derived CDR1 and CDR2 are KGHSH and LQKENI. Here the CDR3 reads CASSPRELSGANVLTF. The CDR3 nucleotides are TGTGCCAGCTCACCACGGGAGCTCTCTGGGGCCAACGTCCTGACTTTC.

A note on this clone: Other DNA sequences within the sample encode an identical CDR3. The rearrangement links TRBV11-2 to TRBJ2-2, with D possibly matching TRBD1 (6 bases). The CDR3 is 14 amino acids. Trimming removed 6 bases from V and 2 bases from J, with 10 bases in between. CDR1 SGHAT and CDR2 FQNNGV come from the germline V gene. CDR3 in amino acids: CASSPGVNTGELFF. In nucleotides, the CDR3 is TGTGCCAGCAGTCCAGGGGTAAACACCGGGGAGCTGTTTTTT.

The J gene is TRBJ2-7, the V gene TRBV27, with D maybe TRBD2 (5 bases). The CDR3 consists of 15 residues. Trimming stripped 3 bases from V and 4 bases from J, with 16 bases between. The germline CDR1 and CDR2 sequences are MNHEY and SMNVEV (reference sequence). The CDR3 bases are TGTGCCAGCAGTTTGCAGACAACGGGAATTTACGAGCAGTACTTC. Translated, it gives CASSLQTTGIYEQYF.

The chain has TRBV28 and TRBJ1-2; possible D gene TRBD1, 5 bases. The CDR3 sequence is 13 residues long. Trimming pared 6 bases from V and 4 bases from J, leaving 12 bases between. Germline V gene lookup returns CDR1 MDHEN and CDR2 SYDVKM. The CDR3 DNA is TGTGCCAGCAGAACAGACAGTGGCTATGGCTACACCTTC. As protein: CASRTDSGYGYTF.

This chain uses TRBV5-4 with TRBJ2-1; 9 positions agree with TRBD2. Germline CDR1 SGHNT, CDR2 YYREEE (reference sequence). The trim removed 2 bases at V and 9 bases at J, leaving 6 bases unmatched. CDR3 length: 14 amino acids. The CDR3 DNA reads as TGTGCCAGCAGCTTTCGCGGGGGGGCGAGTGAGCAGTTCTTC. It translates to CASSFRGGASEQFF.

The chain recombines TRBV29-1 with TRBJ1-1, with 9 bases that match TRBD1. Germline V gene sequence: CDR1 SQVTM, CDR2 ANQGSEA. The CDR3 extends over 15 amino acids. Trimming cost V 3 bases and J 0 bases; bases outside gene matches: 5. CDR3 loop: CSVDTRDRVNTEAFF. The CDR3 nucleotides read TGCAGCGTTGACACCCGGGACAGGGTGAACACTGAAGCTTTCTTT.

The chain uses TRBV6-1 and TRBJ1-6; 9 nucleotides agree with TRBD1. V lost 3 bases, J lost 10 bases, and 7 bases stayed unmatched. The V gene's germline CDR1 is MNHNS and CDR2 SASEGT. CDR3 length: 15 amino acids. The CDR3 reads CASSDGGQGRSPLHF. Written as DNA, the CDR3 is TGTGCCAGCAGTGACGGGGGACAGGGTCGATCACCCCTCCACTTT.

This clone was recorded a few times. V usage is TRBV4-1 and J usage is TRBJ1-3, with D maybe TRBD1 (5 bases). This CDR3 region has 18 residues. V was pared by 1 base and J by 0 bases, with 16 bases between. Germline V gene data show CDR1 as MGHRA and CDR2 as YSYEKL. The CDR3 nucleotides read TGCGCCAGCAGCCAAGTTTCACAGGACCCTTACTCTGGAAACACCATATATTTT. Its protein is CASSQVSQDPYSGNTIYF.

The chain employs TRBV30 and TRBJ2-3, with D maybe TRBD2 (5 bases). The V end was cut by 1 base, the J end by 3 bases, with 17 bases between. Germline V gives CDR1 GTSNPN, CDR2 SVGIG (reference sequence). This CDR3 is 16 amino acids long. CDR3 amino acids: CAWSAPGNYITDTQYF. The DNA for the CDR3 is TGTGCCTGGAGTGCCCCCGGGAACTACATTACAGATACGCAGTATTTT.

This chain joins TRBV7-2 and TRBJ2-5; the D gene is possibly TRBD2 (6 bases). The germline V gene encodes CDR1 SGHTA and CDR2 FQGNSA. Trimming left V 0 bases short and J 0 bases short, with 8 bases between. The CDR3 has 15 amino acids. The CDR3 DNA sequence: TGTGCCAGCAGCTTAGCGGCGGGGAACCAAGAGACCCAGTACTTC. Translated, it gives CASSLAAGNQETQYF.

The chain joins TRBV30 to TRBJ2-1; TRBD2 agrees at 10 bases. CDR1 and CDR2 (germline): GTSNPN, SVGIG (reference sequence). Germline trimming cut 4 bases from V and 6 bases from J; bases unmatched to any gene: 6. The CDR3 has 14 residues. This CDR3 reads CAWKASGGFNEQFF. The CDR3 nucleotides are TGTGCCTGGAAGGCTAGCGGGGGTTTCAATGAGCAGTTCTTC.

The chain recombines TRBV6-5 with TRBJ2-1; 8 nucleotides align to TRBD1. The length of the CDR3 is 15 residues. Germline V gene data show CDR1 as MNHEY and CDR2 as SVGAGI. V lost 7 bases and J lost 9; bases outside the gene matches: 14. The CDR3 sequence is CASTTAGTGGSEQFF. In DNA, the CDR3 is TGTGCCAGCACCACTGCCGGGACAGGCGGCTCTGAGCAGTTCTTC.

This chain links TRBV5-1 with TRBJ1-4; 8 nucleotides agree with TRBD1. The germline V gene encodes CDR1 SGHRS and CDR2 YFSETQ. CDR3 length: 16 residues. After removal of 2 bases from V and 5 bases from J, the junction contained 8 bases not matched to a gene. This CDR3 reads CASSLVQGAVNEKLFF. The CDR3, as DNA: TGCGCCAGCAGCTTAGTTCAGGGGGCCGTAAATGAAAAACTGTTTTTT.

The V gene is TRBV6-5, the J gene TRBJ1-1; 9 bases are a match to TRBD1. V was clipped by 0 bases and J by 1 base; unmatched bases: 3. The germline gives CDR1 MNHEY, CDR2 SVGAGI. The CDR3 totals 16 residues. The CDR3 loop reads CASSYSDRGENTEAFF. DNA of the CDR3: TGTGCCAGCAGTTACTCTGACAGGGGGGAGAACACTGAAGCTTTCTTT.

This sequence joins TRBV30 and TRBJ2-1; D possibly corresponds to TRBD1 (6 bases). The germline gives CDR1 GTSNPN, CDR2 SVGIG (reference sequence). Between the trimmed V and J ends, which lost 3 bases and 4 bases, there was a span of 7 bases. The CDR3 consists of 12 residues. CDR3 region: CAWSRGYNEQFF. CDR3 DNA sequence: TGTGCCTGGAGCAGGGGTTACAATGAGCAGTTCTTC.

The chain uses TRBV4-1 and TRBJ1-4; weak D call: TRBD1 (6 bases). The CDR3 has 16 residues. Germline lookup yields CDR1 MGHRA and CDR2 YSYEKL. Trimming pared 0 bases from V and 8 bases from J, leaving 16 bases between. The CDR3 reads CASSQDEFGGREKLFF. As DNA, the CDR3 is TGCGCCAGCAGCCAAGATGAGTTTGGGGGCAGGGAAAAACTGTTTTTT.